This entry lists 28 T cell receptor beta chains sequenced from one sample in a study of shared clonotypes between healthy human individuals. Naive CD8 cells lacked CD45RO, underwent positive selection for CCR7 and left out terminally differentiated effector memory CD45RA+ cells. Clones were read by immunoSEQ multiplex PCR, and TCRdb kept only the in-frame ones, dropping some. The table lists around 1.9 million clones, just under 95% of them singletons, with over 1.5% in the top ten. Sequences were obtained from naive CD8+ T cells from PBMCs. The receptors were gathered from a man aged 18-30 years in good health. Some clones in this sample may be carry-over from other donors' samples.

V usage is TRBV27 and J usage is TRBJ2-5; D tentatively fits TRBD1 or TRBD2 (5 bases each). This CDR3 is 14 amino acids long. Germline V gives CDR1 MNHEY, CDR2 SMNVEV (reference sequence). Trimming left V 3 bases short and J 2 bases short, with 10 bases between. The CDR3 loop reads CASSLMGVQETQYF. The CDR3, as DNA: TGTGCCAGCAGTTTGATGGGGGTTCAAGAGACCCAGTACTTC.

The chain has TRBV10-3 and TRBJ2-1; D tentatively fits TRBD1 or TRBD2 (7 bases each). The CDR3 length is 17 residues. Trimming took off 2 bases at V and 7 bases at J, with 21 bases between the two ends. Germline CDR1 ENHRY, CDR2 SYGVKD. DNA of the CDR3: TGTGCCATCAGTGAGCCCATGGGGAGGGGGCTTAATAATGAGCAGTTCTTC. It translates to CAISEPMGRGLNNEQFF.

The rearrangement uses TRBV9 and TRBJ1-1, with unresolved D. The CDR3 is made up of 15 amino acids. CDR1 SGDLS and CDR2 YYNGEE come from the germline V gene. The ends were cut back, 4 bases at V and 5 bases at J, with 18 bases in the middle. The CDR3 loop reads CASSPPGGKQTEAFF. The CDR3 region has the DNA TGTGCCAGCAGCCCCCCGGGAGGTAAACAAACTGAAGCTTTCTTT.

The CDR3 region is CSVEKGITSYNEQFF. The CDR3 DNA sequence: TGCAGCGTCGAAAAAGGGATCACCTCCTACAATGAGCAGTTCTTC. J is TRBJ2-1 and V is TRBV29-1; D remains ambiguous. The V end lost 6 bases, the J end lost 0 bases, and 15 bases lay between the germline ends. CDR1 and CDR2 from the germline V gene are SQVTM and ANQGSEA. This CDR3 is built from 15 residues.

This sequence joins TRBV7-9 and TRBJ2-1; TRBD1 or TRBD2 may be the D gene (5 bases each). Trimming took off 5 bases at V and 10 bases at J, with 21 bases between the two ends. The germline V gene has CDR1 SEHNR and CDR2 FQNEAQ (reference sequence). This CDR3 has 15 amino acids. The CDR3 coding sequence is TGTGCCAGCAGCCACGGGGCGGGCCTGGGGGAGGAGCAGTTCTTC. This gives the protein CASSHGAGLGEEQFF.

The chain uses TRBV6-4 and TRBJ1-1; 7 positions agree with TRBD1. Trimming at V came to 6 bases and at J to 7 bases, leaving 8 bases not matched to a gene. Germline assignment: CDR1 MRHNA and CDR2 SNTAGT. The CDR3 contains 13 residues. The chain's CDR3 is CASSPGGLGEAFF. The CDR3, as DNA: TGTGCCAGCAGCCCAGGGGGATTGGGTGAAGCTTTCTTT.

The V gene is TRBV28, the J gene TRBJ1-1; D perhaps matches TRBD1 (5 bases). V was pared by 6 bases and J by 6 bases, with 17 bases between. Germline V gene lookup returns CDR1 MDHEN and CDR2 SYDVKM. The CDR3 covers 14 residues. CDR3 DNA sequence: TGTGCCAGCAGCTTCGCCCGGGCGGGACCTGAAGCTTTCTTT. This sequence encodes CASSFARAGPEAFF.

V gene TRBV4-1 combines with J gene TRBJ1-2, with D uncertain. Trimming cost V 5 bases and J 4 bases, with 11 bases left between them. Germline V CDR1 and CDR2: MGHRA, YSYEKL. The CDR3 consists of 13 residues. The CDR3 here is CASSSTTVYGYTF. CDR3 bases: TGCGCCAGCAGCTCGACCACGGTCTATGGCTACACCTTC.

This clone is a singleton in its sample. The chain uses TRBV28 and TRBJ1-1; a possible D gene is TRBD1 (6 bases). Trimming pared 7 bases from V and 3 bases from J, leaving 12 bases between. Germline lookup yields CDR1 MDHEN and CDR2 SYDVKM. This CDR3 spans 13 amino acids. In DNA form, the CDR3 reads TGTGCCAGCACCCGGACAGATTACACTGAAGCTTTCTTT. Translation: CASTRTDYTEAFF.

V and J are TRBV4-2 and TRBJ1-5, with 8 bases lining up with TRBD1. V dropped 4 bases and J dropped 6; count of bases not matched to a gene: 8. Germline V gene lookup returns CDR1 LGHNA and CDR2 YNFKEQ. This CDR3 region has 15 residues. This chain's CDR3 is CASSLDRGGGQPQHF. The CDR3 bases are TGTGCCAGCAGCCTAGACAGGGGCGGGGGTCAGCCCCAGCATTTT.

The rearrangement links TRBV7-2 to TRBJ2-1; 13 nucleotides align to TRBD2. After removal of 6 bases from V and 8 bases from J, the junction contained 10 bases not matched to a gene. This CDR3 has 16 amino acids. CDR1 is SGHTA and CDR2 is FQGNSA in the germline V gene. The DNA for the CDR3 is TGTGCCAGCAGACATACTAGCGGGAGGGCCCGGGATGAGCAGTTCTTC. Amino acid sequence: CASRHTSGRARDEQFF.

The J gene is TRBJ2-1, the V gene TRBV27; no clear D. CDR3 size: 15 residues. The germline V gene encodes CDR1 MNHEY and CDR2 SMNVEV (reference sequence). Trimming left V 1 base short and J 0 bases short, with 7 bases between. The CDR3 sequence: CASSLWQSSYNEQFF. The CDR3, as DNA: TGTGCCAGCAGTTTATGGCAGAGCTCCTACAATGAGCAGTTCTTC.

The table lists this clone with a count of one. The J gene is TRBJ2-5, the V gene TRBV10-1, with a possible D match to TRBD1 (5 bases). Germline V lookup: CDR1 WNHNN, CDR2 SYGVQD (reference sequence). This CDR3 contains 13 residues. The V end lost 0 bases, the J end lost 4 bases, and 6 bases lay between the germline ends. CDR3 residues: CASSESQGETQYF. CDR3 DNA sequence: TGCGCCAGCAGTGAGTCGCAGGGAGAGACCCAGTACTTC.

This clone was counted once. This sample includes further DNA sequences coding for the same CDR3. V and J are TRBV29-1 and TRBJ2-1; D may be TRBD2 (6 bases). Germline V CDR1 and CDR2: SQVTM, ANQGSEA. Between the trimmed V and J ends, which lost 4 bases and 0 bases, there was a span of 7 bases. CDR3 length: 13 amino acids. In nucleotides, the CDR3 is TGCAGCGTTGCGGGAGTCTCCTACAATGAGCAGTTCTTC. This translates into CSVAGVSYNEQFF.

The V call is TRBV5-1, the J call TRBJ2-1; 11 bases are a match to TRBD2. The trim removed 4 bases at V and 8 bases at J, leaving 5 bases unmatched. The CDR3 contains 14 residues. The germline gives CDR1 SGHRS, CDR2 YFSETQ. The CDR3 DNA reads as TGCGCCAGCAGCGAGGGACTAGCGGCATATGAGCAGTTCTTC. Translation gives CASSEGLAAYEQFF.

The chain combines TRBV7-2 with TRBJ2-1; D ambiguous. Germline loops: CDR1 SGHTA, CDR2 FQGNSA. There are 14 residues in the CDR3. V was trimmed by 1 base and J by 4 bases, leaving 8 bases between them. The CDR3, as DNA: TGTGCCAGCAGCTTAGGGGCTCCATACAATGAGCAGTTCTTC. Translating gives CASSLGAPYNEQFF. Complete variable domain (other parts from reference TRBV7-2 and TRBJ2-1): GAGVSQSPSNKVTEKGKDVELRCDPISGHTALYWYRQSLGQGLEFLIYFQGNSAPDKSGLPSDRFSAERTGGSVSTLTIQRTQQEDSAVYLCASSLGAPYNEQFFGPGTRLTVL.

To note about this clone: Other DNA sequences in the same sample also yield this CDR3. CDR3 sequence: CASSLGRNYEQYF. The CDR3, as DNA: TGTGCCAGCAGCTTAGGACGGAACTACGAGCAGTACTTC. The chain links TRBV11-3 to TRBJ2-7; D gene unclear. Germline-derived CDR1 and CDR2 are SGHNT and YENEEA. The CDR3 has 13 residues. V dropped 1 base and J dropped 3 bases, with 7 bases sitting between them.

Turning to this clone: This sample also contains other DNA sequences that code for the same CDR3. This chain connects TRBV7-8 to TRBJ2-1, with D unresolved. The ends were cut back, 0 bases at V and 3 bases at J, with 6 bases in the middle. CDR1 and CDR2 (germline): SGHVS, FQNEAQ. The CDR3 has 14 amino acids. Here the CDR3 DNA reads TGTGCCAGCAGCTTAGCGGGCGGCTACAATGAGCAGTTCTTC. The encoded protein is CASSLAGGYNEQFF.

The CDR3 coding sequence is TGTGCCAGCAGCCAAGACCCGACACGACTAGTTATTGCGTCCTACGAGCAGTACTTC. Protein sequence: CASSQDPTRLVIASYEQYF. This chain connects TRBV4-2 to TRBJ2-7, with a weak D call TRBD2 (6 bases). Germline CDR1 and CDR2: LGHNA and YNFKEQ. V was shortened by 0 bases and J by 1 base, with 22 bases between the two germline ends. The CDR3 is 19 amino acids.

This clone was found once. This chain uses TRBV29-1 with TRBJ2-1; D unclear. The germline CDR1 and CDR2 sequences are SQVTM and ANQGSEA. Trimming took 3 bases from V and 4 from J, leaving 7 bases between them. CDR3 length equals 12 residues. The CDR3 spells CSVDHRYNEQFF. The DNA for the CDR3 is TGCAGCGTTGACCACCGTTACAATGAGCAGTTCTTC.

This chain links TRBV4-1 with TRBJ2-1; 11 nucleotides align to TRBD2. CDR3 size: 17 residues. Germline assignment: CDR1 MGHRA and CDR2 YSYEKL. Trimming removed 5 bases from V and 3 bases from J; junction bases left unmatched: 9. The CDR3: CASSSVTSGRIYNEQFF. The DNA of the CDR3 is TGCGCCAGCAGCTCGGTAACTAGCGGGAGAATCTACAATGAGCAGTTCTTC.

The gene calls are TRBV7-9 and TRBJ2-1, with TRBD1 identical over 8 bases. CDR3 length equals 14 residues. Germline values: CDR1 SEHNR, CDR2 FQNEAQ (reference sequence). V was clipped by 3 bases and J by 7 bases; unmatched bases: 5. The CDR3 reads CASSFDRGSNEQFF. CDR3 DNA sequence: TGTGCCAGCAGCTTTGACAGGGGAAGTAATGAGCAGTTCTTC. Complete variable domain (other parts from reference TRBV7-9 and TRBJ2-1): DTGVSQNPRHKITKRGQNVTFRCDPISEHNRLYWYRQTLGQGPEFLTYFQNEAQLEKSRLLSDRFSAERPKGSFSTLEIQRTEQGDSAMYLCASSFDRGSNEQFFGPGTRLTVL.

The V and J genes are TRBV7-8 and TRBJ2-2; 8 bases are a match to TRBD2. CDR1 is SGHVS, CDR2 FQNEAQ, per germline. The V gene end was trimmed by 0 bases and the J gene end by 3 bases; junction bases not matched to a gene: 3. The CDR3 is 16 residues long. CDR3 amino acids: CASSLATSAYTGELFF. In DNA form, the CDR3 reads TGTGCCAGCAGCTTAGCGACTAGCGCCTACACCGGGGAGCTGTTTTTT.

V is TRBV19 and J is TRBJ2-1; a possible D gene is TRBD2 (6 bases). Germline V gives CDR1 LNHDA, CDR2 SQIVND (reference sequence). The V end lost 5 bases, the J end lost 6 bases, and 14 bases lay between the germline ends. The CDR3 contains 14 residues. CDR3 in DNA: TGTGCCAGTAGTCTCGGACTACCTTTCAATGAGCAGTTCTTC. Protein product: CASSLGLPFNEQFF.

This clone has just a few counts. This rearrangement joins TRBV7-7 to TRBJ2-2; TRBD1 agrees at 8 bases. The CDR3 loop spans 16 amino acids. Germline V lookup: CDR1 SSHAT, CDR2 FNYEAQ (reference sequence). J was trimmed by 5 bases and V by 4 bases; bases with no gene match: 9. The CDR3 bases are TGTGCCAGCAGCTGGGGGCCGGGACAGGCTACCGGGGAGCTGTTTTTT. This translates into CASSWGPGQATGELFF.

V and J are TRBV7-9 and TRBJ1-3; no clear D gene. The germline V and J ends were trimmed by 2 bases and 3 bases, with 8 bases remaining between them. The CDR3 is made up of 14 amino acids. In germline, CDR1 is SEHNR, CDR2 FQNEAQ (reference sequence). CDR3 nucleotide sequence: TGTGCCAGCAGCTTATACGTGGATGGAAACACCATATATTTT. It encodes CASSLYVDGNTIYF.

The gene calls are TRBV18 and TRBJ2-2; D not resolved. This CDR3 comprises 13 residues. The ends were cut back, 4 bases at V and 2 bases at J, with 5 bases in the middle. CDR1 and CDR2 (germline): KGHSH, LQKENI. In DNA form, the CDR3 reads TGTGCCAGCTCACAAGAAAACACCGGGGAGCTGTTTTTT. Protein product: CASSQENTGELFF.

The rearrangement links TRBV5-6 to TRBJ2-7; D perhaps matches TRBD2 (6 bases). The CDR3 extends over 14 amino acids. V lost 2 bases and J lost 5, with 14 bases in between. Per the germline V gene, CDR1 is SGHDT and CDR2 is YYEEEE. CDR3 DNA sequence: TGTGCCAGCAGCTTATTGGAGGGCCTAGACGAGCAGTACTTC. Translating gives CASSLLEGLDEQYF.